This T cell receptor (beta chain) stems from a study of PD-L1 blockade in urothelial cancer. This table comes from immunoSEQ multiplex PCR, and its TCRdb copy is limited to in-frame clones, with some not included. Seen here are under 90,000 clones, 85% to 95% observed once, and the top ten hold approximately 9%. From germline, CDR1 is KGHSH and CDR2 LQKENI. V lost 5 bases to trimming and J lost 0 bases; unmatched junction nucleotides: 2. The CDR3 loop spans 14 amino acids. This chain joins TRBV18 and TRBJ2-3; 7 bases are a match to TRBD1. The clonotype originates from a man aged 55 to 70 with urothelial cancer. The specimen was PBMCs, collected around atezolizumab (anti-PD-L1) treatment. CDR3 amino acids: CASSRDSSTDTQYF. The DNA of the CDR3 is TGTGCCAGCTCAAGGGACAGTAGCACAGATACGCAGTATTTT.